Listed below are T cell receptor beta chains from one sample, sequenced in a study of cytomegalovirus exposure and HLA in healthy donors. The method was immunoSEQ multiplex PCR; TCRdb's version includes in-frame clones alone and lacks a portion of them. This sample has about 210,000 clones, with around 83% found just once. Sequencing was done on a sample of PBMCs. The receptors were gathered from a man aged 35 to 55 in good health and CMV-seropositive. Each CDR3 is given with its conserved first and last residue. D genes are given only for firm matches. Clone size, where shown, is once, few, many, or a class for clones that have expanded.

v_gene: TRBV4-1
j_gene: TRBJ1-2
abundance: .
d_gene: .
CDR3nt: TGCGCCAGCAGCTCTGAGACCGGGACTGCTATACATGGCTACACCTTC
CDR3aa: CASSSETGTAIHGYTF

v_gene: TRBV10-1
j_gene: TRBJ1-5
abundance: once
d_gene: .
CDR3nt: TGCGCCAGCAGTGAGATCCACAGGGCTAGCAATCAGCCCCAGCATTTT
CDR3aa: CASSEIHRASNQPQHF

v_gene: TRBV6-5
j_gene: TRBJ1-1
abundance: .
d_gene: .
CDR3nt: TGTGCCAGCATCCTCTGGATCGGGGACACTGAAGCTTTCTTT
CDR3aa: CASILWIGDTEAFF

v_gene: TRBV5-4
j_gene: TRBJ2-5
abundance: .
d_gene: .
CDR3nt: TGTGCCAGCAGCGAACTAGCAAGGGAGACCCAGTACTTC
CDR3aa: CASSELARETQYF

v_gene: TRBV7-3
j_gene: TRBJ2-1
abundance: .
d_gene: TRBD1
CDR3nt: TGTGCCAGCAGCATCGACAGGGGTGGTTACAATGAGCAGTTCTTC
CDR3aa: CASSIDRGGYNEQFF

v_gene: TRBV7-2
j_gene: TRBJ2-7
abundance: .
d_gene: TRBD2
CDR3nt: TGTGCCAGCAGCCTAGATCGACTAGCGGGAAACGAGCAGTACTTC
CDR3aa: CASSLDRLAGNEQYF

v_gene: TRBV11-3
j_gene: TRBJ2-5
abundance: few
d_gene: .
CDR3nt: TGTGCCAGCAGCCAAGGGGGAGAAGAGACCCAGTACTTC
CDR3aa: CASSQGGEETQYF

v_gene: TRBV30
j_gene: TRBJ2-5
abundance: .
d_gene: .
CDR3nt: TGTGCCTGGACAGGGGCGGCTCAAGAGACCCAGTACTTC
CDR3aa: CAWTGAAQETQYF

v_gene: TRBV28
j_gene: TRBJ2-7
abundance: .
d_gene: .
CDR3nt: TGTGCCAGCAGACCTACCGGGAACCGCTACGAGCAGTACTTC
CDR3aa: CASRPTGNRYEQYF

v_gene: TRBV10-3
j_gene: TRBJ2-3
abundance: .
d_gene: .
CDR3nt: TGTGCCATCGGGGCCACAGATACGCAGTATTTT
CDR3aa: CAIGATDTQYF

v_gene: TRBV9
j_gene: TRBJ2-2
abundance: .
d_gene: TRBD2
CDR3nt: TGTGCCAGCAGCGTCGGACTAGTGACCACCGGGGAGCTGTTTTTT
CDR3aa: CASSVGLVTTGELFF

v_gene: TRBV7-2
j_gene: TRBJ1-2
abundance: few
d_gene: TRBD1
CDR3nt: TGTGCCAGCAGCTTAGTGGGACAGAACTATGGCTACACCTTC
CDR3aa: CASSLVGQNYGYTF

v_gene: TRBV2
j_gene: TRBJ2-7
abundance: .
d_gene: TRBD2
CDR3nt: TGTGCCGGAGGGAGCGGGAGGCTTTACGAGCAGTACTTC
CDR3aa: CAGGSGRLYEQYF

v_gene: TRBV5-6
j_gene: TRBJ2-7
abundance: few
d_gene: .
CDR3nt: TGTGCCAGCAGCTTGGCCGGGACACTCTACGAGCAGTACTTC
CDR3aa: CASSLAGTLYEQYF

v_gene: TRBV7-9
j_gene: TRBJ2-1
abundance: few
d_gene: .
CDR3nt: TGTGCCAGCAGCCTAAACCCTGGGGTCACAGGTATAGGCAATGAGCAGTTCTTC
CDR3aa: CASSLNPGVTGIGNEQFF

v_gene: TRBV2
j_gene: TRBJ1-5
abundance: .
d_gene: TRBD1
CDR3nt: TGTGCCAGCAGAAAGGACAGGGGAAGAAATCAGCCCCAGCATTTT
CDR3aa: CASRKDRGRNQPQHF

v_gene: TRBV25-1
j_gene: TRBJ1-1
abundance: .
d_gene: .
CDR3nt: TGTGCCAGCAGTGCCTCTCAGGGTCGTACTGAAGCTTTCTTT
CDR3aa: CASSASQGRTEAFF

v_gene: TRBV2
j_gene: TRBJ1-5
abundance: .
d_gene: .
CDR3nt: TGTGCCAGCAGTGAAGGCAGGGTAGGGTATCAGCTCCAGCATTTT
CDR3aa: CASSEGRVGYQLQHF

v_gene: TRBV5-1
j_gene: TRBJ2-1
abundance: .
d_gene: TRBD2
CDR3nt: TGCGCCAGCAGCCCCCCGGGACTAGCGGGAGGGAATGAGCAGTTCTTC
CDR3aa: CASSPPGLAGGNEQFF

v_gene: TRBV6-5
j_gene: TRBJ1-1
abundance: .
d_gene: TRBD1
CDR3nt: TGTGCCAGCAGTAAACCGACAGGGACTGAAGCTTTCTTT
CDR3aa: CASSKPTGTEAFF

v_gene: TRBV6-1
j_gene: TRBJ1-5
abundance: .
d_gene: TRBD1
CDR3nt: TGTGCCAGCAGCTTGGACAGGGTCGATCAGCCCCAGCATTTT
CDR3aa: CASSLDRVDQPQHF

v_gene: TRBV10-3
j_gene: TRBJ1-2
abundance: .
d_gene: .
CDR3nt: TGTGCCATGTCGAAGGCGGGAGATGGCTACACCTTC
CDR3aa: CAMSKAGDGYTF